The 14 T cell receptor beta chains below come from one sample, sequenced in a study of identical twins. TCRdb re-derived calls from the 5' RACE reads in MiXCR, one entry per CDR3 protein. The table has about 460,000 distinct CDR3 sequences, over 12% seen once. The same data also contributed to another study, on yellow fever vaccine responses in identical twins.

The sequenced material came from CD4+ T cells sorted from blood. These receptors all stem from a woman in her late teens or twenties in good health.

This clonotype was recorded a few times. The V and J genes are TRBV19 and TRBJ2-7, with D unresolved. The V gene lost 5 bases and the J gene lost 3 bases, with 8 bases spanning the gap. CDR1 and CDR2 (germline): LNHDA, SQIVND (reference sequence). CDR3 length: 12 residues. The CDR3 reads CASSAANYEQYF. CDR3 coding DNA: TGTGCCAGTAGTGCAGCCAACTACGAGCAGTACTTC.

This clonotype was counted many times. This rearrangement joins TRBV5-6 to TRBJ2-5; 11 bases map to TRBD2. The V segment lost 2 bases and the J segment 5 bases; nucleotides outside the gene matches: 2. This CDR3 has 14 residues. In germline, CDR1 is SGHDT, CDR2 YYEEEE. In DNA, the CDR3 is TGTGCCAGCAGCTTTTGGACTAGCGGGGAGACCCAGTACTTC. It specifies CASSFWTSGETQYF.

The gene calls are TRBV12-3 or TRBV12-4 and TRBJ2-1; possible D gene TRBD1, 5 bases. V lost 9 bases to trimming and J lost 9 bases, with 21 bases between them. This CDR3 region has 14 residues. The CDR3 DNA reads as TGTGCCAGTCGAATGGGCGCTGGGGCCGGTGAGCAGTTCTTC. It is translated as CASRMGAGAGEQFF.

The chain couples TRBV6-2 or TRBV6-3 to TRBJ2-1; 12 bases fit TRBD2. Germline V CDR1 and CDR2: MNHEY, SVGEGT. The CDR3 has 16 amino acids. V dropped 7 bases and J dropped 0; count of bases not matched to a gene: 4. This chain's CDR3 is CASKGGLAGSYNEQFF. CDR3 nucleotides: TGTGCCAGCAAGGGGGGACTAGCGGGCTCCTACAATGAGCAGTTCTTC.

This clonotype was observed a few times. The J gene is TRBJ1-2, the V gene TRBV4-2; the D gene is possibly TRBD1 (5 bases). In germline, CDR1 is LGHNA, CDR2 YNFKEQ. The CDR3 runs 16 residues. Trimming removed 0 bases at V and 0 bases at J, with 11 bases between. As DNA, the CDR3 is TGTGCCAGCAGCCAAGAGGGGGGAGGGGCTAACTATGGCTACACCTTC. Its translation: CASSQEGGGANYGYTF.

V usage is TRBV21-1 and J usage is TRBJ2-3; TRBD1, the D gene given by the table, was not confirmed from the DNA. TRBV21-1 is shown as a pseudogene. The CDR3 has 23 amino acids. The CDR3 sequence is CASSNAGQGINSSGGNSTDTQYF. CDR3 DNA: TGTGCCAGCAGCAACGCGGGACAGGGTATAAACTCGTCCGGTGGGAATAGCACAGATACGCAGTATTTT.

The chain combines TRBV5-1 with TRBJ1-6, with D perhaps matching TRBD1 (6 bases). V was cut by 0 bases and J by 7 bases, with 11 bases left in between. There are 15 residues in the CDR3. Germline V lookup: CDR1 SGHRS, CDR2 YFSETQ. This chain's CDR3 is CASSLEGGRNSPLHF. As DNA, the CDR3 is TGCGCCAGCAGCTTGGAGGGGGGTCGGAATTCACCCCTCCACTTT.

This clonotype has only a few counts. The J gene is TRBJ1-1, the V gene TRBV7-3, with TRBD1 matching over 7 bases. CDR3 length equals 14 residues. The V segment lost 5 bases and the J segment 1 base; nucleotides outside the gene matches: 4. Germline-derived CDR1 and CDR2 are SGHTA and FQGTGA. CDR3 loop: CASSEGGQNTEAFF. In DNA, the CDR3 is TGTGCCAGCAGCGAAGGGGGCCAGAACACTGAAGCTTTCTTT.

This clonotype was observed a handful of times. CDR3 in amino acids: CASGIASGSTDTQYF. The DNA of the CDR3 is TGTGCCAGCGGCATTGCTAGCGGGAGCACAGATACGCAGTATTTT. J is TRBJ2-3 and V is TRBV12-3 or TRBV12-4; 8 nucleotides agree with TRBD2. This CDR3 region has 15 residues. J lost 0 bases, V lost 8 bases, and 7 bases had no gene match.

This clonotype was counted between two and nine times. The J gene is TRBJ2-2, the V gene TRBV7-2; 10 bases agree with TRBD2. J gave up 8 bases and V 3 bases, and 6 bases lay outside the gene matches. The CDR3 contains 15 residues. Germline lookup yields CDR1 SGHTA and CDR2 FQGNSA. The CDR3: CASSFWASGSGELFF. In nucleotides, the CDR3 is TGTGCCAGCAGCTTTTGGGCTAGCGGGAGTGGGGAGCTGTTTTTT.

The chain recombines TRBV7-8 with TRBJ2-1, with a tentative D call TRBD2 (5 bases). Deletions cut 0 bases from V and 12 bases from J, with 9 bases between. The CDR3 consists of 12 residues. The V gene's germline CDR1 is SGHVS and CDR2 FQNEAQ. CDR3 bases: TGTGCCAGCAGCTTAGCGGACTTAGGGCAGTTCTTC. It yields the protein CASSLADLGQFF.

CDR3 DNA: TGTGCCAGCAGCCATGCCGGGGGCAATGAGCAGTTCTTC. It translates to CASSHAGGNEQFF. The rearrangement uses TRBV7-2 and TRBJ2-1; D possibly corresponds to TRBD2 (6 bases). V lost 5 bases and J 6 bases, leaving 11 bases between the germline ends. Germline V lookup: CDR1 SGHTA, CDR2 FQGNSA. This CDR3 region has 13 residues. Combining the CDR3 with reference TRBV7-2 and TRBJ2-1 gives the whole variable domain GAGVSQSPSNKVTEKGKDVELRCDPISGHTALYWYRQSLGQGLEFLIYFQGNSAPDKSGLPSDRFSAERTGGSVSTLTIQRTQQEDSAVYLCASSHAGGNEQFFGPGTRLTVL.

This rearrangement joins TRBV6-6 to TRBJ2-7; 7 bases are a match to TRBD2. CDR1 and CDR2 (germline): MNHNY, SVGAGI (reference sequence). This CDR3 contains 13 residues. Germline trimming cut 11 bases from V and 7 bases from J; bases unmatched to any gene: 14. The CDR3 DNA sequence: TGTGCCTCCCAAGCGGGGACTTGGCGGGAGCAGTACTTC. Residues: CASQAGTWREQYF.

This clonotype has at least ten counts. The CDR3 DNA follows: TGCAGCGTTGAACGGGGGGAGACCCAGTACTTC. Its protein product is CSVERGETQYF. The chain has TRBV29-1 and TRBJ2-5, with D possibly matching TRBD2 (6 bases). In germline, CDR1 is SQVTM, CDR2 ANQGSEA. The V gene lost 2 bases and the J gene lost 5 bases, with 6 bases spanning the gap. The CDR3 is 11 amino acids.